The 22 T cell receptor beta chains given below trace back to one sample, sequenced in a study of blood T cell repertoires in COVID-19. Sequenced by immunoSEQ multiplex PCR; TCRdb stores in-frame clones only, minus some. The table records around 280,000 clones, approximately 86% of them present only once. The sample consisted of peripheral blood. The receptors were gathered from a woman younger than 45 who had recovered from COVID-19.

V and J are TRBV7-9 and TRBJ1-1; no reliable D call. Trimming left V 4 bases short and J 2 bases short, with 2 bases between. The CDR3 runs to 11 residues. Looked up from germline, CDR1 is SEHNR and CDR2 is FQNEAQ (reference sequence). The DNA for the CDR3 is TGTGCCAGCAGCTCAAACACTGAAGCTTTCTTT. Translated: CASSSNTEAFF.

The chain links TRBV19 to TRBJ1-1; the D gene is possibly TRBD1 (5 bases). V dropped 3 bases and J dropped 0 bases, with 11 bases sitting between them. This CDR3 region has 15 residues. In germline, CDR1 is LNHDA, CDR2 SQIVND (reference sequence). CDR3 residues: CASSIPQVMNTEAFF. The CDR3 bases are TGTGCCAGTAGTATCCCACAGGTAATGAACACTGAAGCTTTCTTT.

This chain joins TRBV29-1 and TRBJ1-1; 7 bases agree with TRBD1. V was pared by 4 bases and J by 9 bases, with 8 bases of the junction left unmatched. The V gene's germline CDR1 is SQVTM and CDR2 ANQGSEA. The CDR3 is made up of 12 amino acids. The CDR3 region is CSVVLMTGKAFF. The CDR3 DNA reads as TGCAGCGTTGTCTTGATGACAGGGAAAGCTTTCTTT.

The chain is built from TRBV6-1 and TRBJ1-1; TRBD1 might be the D (6 bases). CDR3 size: 11 residues. V was pared by 2 bases and J by 11 bases, with 9 bases between. The germline V gene encodes CDR1 MNHNS and CDR2 SASEGT. DNA for the CDR3: TGTGCCAGCAGTGAATTGACAGGTGCTTTCTTT. Protein product: CASSELTGAFF.

V usage is TRBV29-1 and J usage is TRBJ2-1; 7 bases agree with TRBD1. Germline CDR1 and CDR2: SQVTM and ANQGSEA. The V segment lost 7 bases and the J segment 8 bases; nucleotides outside the gene matches: 8. CDR3 size: 12 residues. The CDR3 bases are TGCAGCGCGCAAGACAGGGTCTATGAGCAGTTCTTC. Translating it yields CSAQDRVYEQFF.

The rearrangement uses TRBV29-1 and TRBJ2-7; TRBD1 aligns across 8 bases. Trimming took 4 bases from V and 1 from J; bases not matched to a gene: 6. The germline CDR1 and CDR2 sequences are SQVTM and ANQGSEA. The CDR3 covers 14 residues. The CDR3 nucleotides read TGCAGCGTTGCTCCGAGACAGGGGTCCTACGAGCAGTACTTC. Translating it yields CSVAPRQGSYEQYF.

Comments on this clone: In the same sample, other DNA sequences code for this CDR3. The chain is built from TRBV9 and TRBJ2-7; 7 positions agree with TRBD1. Trimming took 3 bases from V and 2 from J; bases not matched to a gene: 2. Germline V CDR1 and CDR2: SGDLS, YYNGEE. The CDR3 runs to 13 residues. The CDR3 nucleotides are TGTGCCAGCAGCGCTGGGACAGCCTACGAGCAGTACTTC. Translated, it gives CASSAGTAYEQYF.

The genes are TRBV24-1 and TRBJ2-2; weak D call: TRBD1 (5 bases). The CDR3 runs to 13 residues. The V and J ends lost 7 bases and 5 bases respectively, with 10 bases between them. Looked up from germline, CDR1 is KGHDR and CDR2 is SFDVKD. Here the CDR3 DNA reads TGTGCCACCAGCCTGGGGCTTACCGGGGAGCTGTTTTTT. Its translation is CATSLGLTGELFF.

Turning to this clone: The same CDR3 is also encoded by other DNA sequences in this sample. The V gene is TRBV7-9, the J gene TRBJ2-5; a weak D match, TRBD2 (6 bases). The CDR3 sequence is 13 residues long. Trimming left V 0 bases short and J 4 bases short, with 6 bases between. Germline CDR1 is SEHNR and CDR2 is FQNEAQ (reference sequence). The CDR3: CASSLAGGETQYF. DNA for the CDR3: TGTGCCAGCAGCTTAGCGGGGGGAGAGACCCAGTACTTC.

The rearrangement links TRBV6-5 to TRBJ2-3; D is possibly TRBD2 (5 bases). CDR3 length equals 15 residues. Germline loops: CDR1 MNHEY, CDR2 SVGAGI. Trimming shortened V by 6 bases and J by 0 bases, and 13 bases separated the two germline ends. The DNA of the CDR3 is TGTGCCAGCAGAAGAGAGCGGTTTAGCACAGATACGCAGTATTTT. This encodes CASRRERFSTDTQYF.

The chain employs TRBV6-1 and TRBJ2-3, with 7 bases fitting TRBD1. The V and J ends lost 1 base and 3 bases, in that order; junction bases with no gene match: 19. Per germline, CDR1 MNHNS and CDR2 SASEGT. The CDR3 loop spans 20 amino acids. Written as DNA, the CDR3 is TGTGCCAGCAGTGAAGAACCGCTCGCCGGGGCGAGGGGGCAAACAGATACGCAGTATTTT. This encodes CASSEEPLAGARGQTDTQYF.

The chain carries TRBV2 and TRBJ1-4; the D gene is possibly TRBD1 (6 bases). V lost 6 bases and J 6 bases, leaving 20 bases between the germline ends. Germline-derived CDR1 and CDR2 are SNHLY and FYNNEI. The CDR3 length is 16 residues. CDR3 protein: CASSKNLGRGDEKLFF. The CDR3 DNA follows: TGTGCCAGCAGCAAAAACCTGGGCAGGGGAGATGAAAAACTGTTTTTT.

J is TRBJ1-5 and V is TRBV7-2, with D uncertain. The CDR3 spans 13 residues. Germline CDR1 and CDR2: SGHTA and FQGNSA. Trimming left V 5 bases short and J 9 bases short, with 14 bases between. DNA of the CDR3: TGTGCCAGCAGCCAAACTGTCGGTGGGCCCCAGCATTTT. Translating gives CASSQTVGGPQHF.

This chain links TRBV14 with TRBJ2-1; TRBD2 agrees at 8 bases. From germline, CDR1 is SGHDN and CDR2 FVKESK. Trimming cost V 1 base and J 3 bases; bases outside gene matches: 5. There are 16 residues in the CDR3. The CDR3 DNA reads as TGTGCCAGCAGCCAAGCGGGGGGGCTGGGCTACAATGAGCAGTTCTTC. It is translated as CASSQAGGLGYNEQFF.

This clone was seen repeatedly, ten times or more. This chain joins TRBV2 and TRBJ1-2, with D perhaps TRBD1 (6 bases). Germline assignment: CDR1 SNHLY and CDR2 FYNNEI. The CDR3 runs 13 residues. Trimming removed 7 bases from V and 4 bases from J, with 13 bases in between. DNA of the CDR3: TGTGCCAGCACACAGGGAGAGGCCTATGGCTACACCTTC. The encoded protein is CASTQGEAYGYTF.

The rearrangement uses TRBV7-2 and TRBJ1-3; maybe TRBD1 (6 bases). The CDR3 spans 18 residues. The germline V gene encodes CDR1 SGHTA and CDR2 FQGNSA. Trimming took 6 bases from V and 0 from J, leaving 21 bases between them. CDR3 sequence: CASSSRGDSSTSGNTIYF. CDR3 bases: TGTGCCAGCAGTTCCAGGGGTGACTCTAGTACCTCTGGAAACACCATATATTTT.

The chain employs TRBV11-2 and TRBJ2-1, with 12 bases matching TRBD2. Germline loops: CDR1 SGHAT, CDR2 FQNNGV. The length of the CDR3 is 17 residues. The ends lost 5 bases at V and 7 bases at J; junction bases unmatched: 12. CDR3 sequence reads: CASSQTSGGPILNEQFF. The CDR3 region has the DNA TGTGCCAGCAGCCAGACTAGCGGGGGACCGATATTGAATGAGCAGTTCTTC.

The rearrangement links TRBV15 to TRBJ1-2; D possibly corresponds to TRBD1 (6 bases). This CDR3 region has 14 residues. Trimming took 3 bases from V and 3 from J, leaving 11 bases between them. In germline, CDR1 is LNHNV, CDR2 YYDKDF (reference sequence). The CDR3 reads CATSSDGQYYGYTF. As DNA, the CDR3 is TGTGCCACCAGCAGCGACGGACAGTACTATGGCTACACCTTC.

The chain uses TRBV12-2 and TRBJ2-3; the table's D call TRBD2 went unverified against the DNA. TRBV12-2 is flagged as a pseudogene. This CDR3 comprises 23 residues. DNA of the CDR3: TGTGCAAGTCGCTTAGTGGGGGACCCCAGCGGGAGGGCCCTCGGGATCGGCACAGATACGCAGTATTTT. Encoded protein: CASRLVGDPSGRALGIGTDTQYF.

This rearrangement joins TRBV19 to TRBJ2-7; no firm D call. With 1 base removed from V and 5 bases from J, the gap between germline ends came to 15 bases. Per germline, CDR1 LNHDA and CDR2 SQIVND (reference sequence). The CDR3 consists of 15 residues. This chain's CDR3 is CASSIAPVFIDEQYF. In DNA, the CDR3 is TGTGCCAGTAGTATAGCCCCGGTGTTCATCGACGAGCAGTACTTC.

The genes are TRBV5-1 and TRBJ2-5, with 10 nucleotides matching TRBD2. The length of the CDR3 is 16 residues. Losses at the gene ends were 0 bases for V and 1 base for J; bases not matched to a gene: 3. Germline V gene lookup returns CDR1 SGHRS and CDR2 YFSETQ. The CDR3 reads CASSLVAGGTQETQYF. CDR3 bases: TGCGCCAGCAGCTTGGTAGCGGGGGGTACCCAAGAGACCCAGTACTTC.

This clone was recorded only once. The chain uses TRBV6-5 and TRBJ2-6; TRBD1 matches at 10 bases. Losses at the gene ends were 6 bases for V and 5 bases for J; bases not matched to a gene: 4. The CDR3 length is 15 residues. The germline CDR1 and CDR2 sequences are MNHEY and SVGAGI. CDR3 region: CASRVTGGWANVLTF. The CDR3 DNA reads TGTGCCAGCAGAGTGACAGGGGGCTGGGCCAACGTCCTGACTTTC.